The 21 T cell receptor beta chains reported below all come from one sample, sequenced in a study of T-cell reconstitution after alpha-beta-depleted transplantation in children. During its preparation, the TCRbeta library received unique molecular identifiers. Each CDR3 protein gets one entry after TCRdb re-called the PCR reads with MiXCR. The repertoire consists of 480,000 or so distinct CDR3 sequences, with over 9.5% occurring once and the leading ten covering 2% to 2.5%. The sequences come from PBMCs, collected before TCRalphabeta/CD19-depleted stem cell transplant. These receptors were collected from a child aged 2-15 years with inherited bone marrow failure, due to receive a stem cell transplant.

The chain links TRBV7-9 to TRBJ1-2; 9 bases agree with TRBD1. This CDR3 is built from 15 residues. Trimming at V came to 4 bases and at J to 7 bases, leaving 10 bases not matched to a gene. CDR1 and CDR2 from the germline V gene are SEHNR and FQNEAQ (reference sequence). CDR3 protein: CASSSGQGSQIGYTF. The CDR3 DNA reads TGTGCCAGCAGCTCGGGACAGGGCTCTCAAATTGGCTACACCTTC.

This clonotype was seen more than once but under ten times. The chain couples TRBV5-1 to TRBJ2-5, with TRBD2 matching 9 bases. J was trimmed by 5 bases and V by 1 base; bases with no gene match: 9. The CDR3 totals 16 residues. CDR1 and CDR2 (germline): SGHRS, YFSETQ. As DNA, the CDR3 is TGCGCCAGCAGCTTGCTATTAGCGGGAGAGGTGGAGACCCAGTACTTC. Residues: CASSLLLAGEVETQYF.

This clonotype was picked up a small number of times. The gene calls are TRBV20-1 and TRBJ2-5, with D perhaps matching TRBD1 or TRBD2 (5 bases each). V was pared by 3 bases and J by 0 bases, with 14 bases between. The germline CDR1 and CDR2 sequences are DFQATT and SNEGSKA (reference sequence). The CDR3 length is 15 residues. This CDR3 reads CSARLGTGYQETQYF. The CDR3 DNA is TGCAGTGCTAGGCTGGGGACGGGGTACCAAGAGACCCAGTACTTC.

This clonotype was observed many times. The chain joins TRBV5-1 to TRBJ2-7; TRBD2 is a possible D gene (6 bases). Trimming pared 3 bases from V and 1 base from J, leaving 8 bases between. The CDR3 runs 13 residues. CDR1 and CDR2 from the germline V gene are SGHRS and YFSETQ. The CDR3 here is CASSSGTSYEQYF. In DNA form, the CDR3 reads TGCGCCAGCAGCTCCGGGACTTCCTACGAGCAGTACTTC.

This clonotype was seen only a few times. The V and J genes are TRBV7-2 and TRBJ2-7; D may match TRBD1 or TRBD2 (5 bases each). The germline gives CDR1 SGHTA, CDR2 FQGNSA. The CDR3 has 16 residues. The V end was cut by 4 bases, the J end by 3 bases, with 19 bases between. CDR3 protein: CASSSGPGTAYYEQYF. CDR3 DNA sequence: TGTGCCAGCAGCTCGGGTCCCGGGACGGCCTACTACGAGCAGTACTTC. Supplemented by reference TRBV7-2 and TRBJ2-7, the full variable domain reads GAGVSQSPSNKVTEKGKDVELRCDPISGHTALYWYRQSLGQGLEFLIYFQGNSAPDKSGLPSDRFSAERTGGSVSTLTIQRTQQEDSAVYLCASSSGPGTAYYEQYFGPGTRLTVT.

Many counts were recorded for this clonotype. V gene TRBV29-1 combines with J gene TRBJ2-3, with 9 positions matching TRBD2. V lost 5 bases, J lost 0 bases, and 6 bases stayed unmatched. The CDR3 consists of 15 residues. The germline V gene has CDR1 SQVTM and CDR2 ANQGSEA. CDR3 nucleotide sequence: TGCAGCGTTCAAGTTAGCGGGAGAAGCACAGATACGCAGTATTTT. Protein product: CSVQVSGRSTDTQYF.

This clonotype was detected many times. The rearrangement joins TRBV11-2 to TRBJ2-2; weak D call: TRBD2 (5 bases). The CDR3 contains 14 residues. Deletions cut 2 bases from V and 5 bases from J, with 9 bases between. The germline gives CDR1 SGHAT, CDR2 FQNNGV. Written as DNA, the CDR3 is TGTGCCAGCAGCTTAACCCGGGAAACCGGGGAGCTGTTTTTT. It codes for CASSLTRETGELFF. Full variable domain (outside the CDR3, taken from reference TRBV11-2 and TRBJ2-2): EAGVAQSPRYKIIEKRQSVAFWCNPISGHATLYWYQQILGQGPKLLIQFQNNGVVDDSQLPKDRFSAERLKGVDSTLKIQPAKLEDSAVYLCASSLTRETGELFFGEGSRLTVL.

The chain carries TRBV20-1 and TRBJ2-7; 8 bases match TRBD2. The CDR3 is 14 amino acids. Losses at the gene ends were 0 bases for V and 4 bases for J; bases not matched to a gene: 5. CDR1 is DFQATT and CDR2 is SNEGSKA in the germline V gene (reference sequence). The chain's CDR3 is CSARDRLARYEQYF. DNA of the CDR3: TGCAGTGCTAGAGACCGACTAGCGCGTTACGAGCAGTACTTC.

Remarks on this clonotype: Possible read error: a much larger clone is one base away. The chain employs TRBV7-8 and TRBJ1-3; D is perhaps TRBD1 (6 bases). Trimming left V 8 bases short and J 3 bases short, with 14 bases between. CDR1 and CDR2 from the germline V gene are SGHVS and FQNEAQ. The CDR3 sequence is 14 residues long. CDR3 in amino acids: CASRQSRGGNTIYF. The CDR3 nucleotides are TGTGCCAGCCGCCAGTCCAGGGGTGGAAACACCATATATTTT.

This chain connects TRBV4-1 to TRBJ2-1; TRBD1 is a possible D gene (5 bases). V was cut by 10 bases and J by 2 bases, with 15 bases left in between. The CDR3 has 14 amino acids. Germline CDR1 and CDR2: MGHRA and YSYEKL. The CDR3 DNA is TGCGCCAACACCGACAGACCAACCTACAATGAGCAGTTCTTC. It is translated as CANTDRPTYNEQFF.

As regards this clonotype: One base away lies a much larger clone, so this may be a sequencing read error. The CDR3 sequence: CASSPGQGRTSKYNQQFF. CDR3 coding DNA: TGTGCCAGCAGTCCGGGACAGGGTCGGACTAGCAAATACAATCAGCAGTTCTTC. The chain employs TRBV6-2 or TRBV6-3 and TRBJ2-1, with a possible D match to TRBD1 (9 bases). The CDR3 runs 18 residues. Germline V gene lookup returns CDR1 MNHEY and CDR2 SVGEGT.

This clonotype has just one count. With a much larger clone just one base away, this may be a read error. CDR3 in amino acids: CASGPTAGGAHEQFF. The CDR3 DNA reads as TGTGCCAGCGGACCTACAGCGGGAGGTGCCCATGAGCAGTTCTTC. The chain employs TRBV3-1 and TRBJ2-1; the match to TRBD2 covers 9 bases. Germline CDR1 is LGHDT and CDR2 is YNNKEL (reference sequence). There are 15 residues in the CDR3. V shed 8 bases and J 8 bases; nucleotides not matched to a gene: 13.

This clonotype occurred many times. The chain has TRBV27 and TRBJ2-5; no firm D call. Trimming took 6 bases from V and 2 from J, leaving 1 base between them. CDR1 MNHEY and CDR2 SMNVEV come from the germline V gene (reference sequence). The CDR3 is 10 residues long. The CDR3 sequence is CASRQETQYF. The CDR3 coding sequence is TGTGCCAGCAGACAAGAGACCCAGTACTTC.

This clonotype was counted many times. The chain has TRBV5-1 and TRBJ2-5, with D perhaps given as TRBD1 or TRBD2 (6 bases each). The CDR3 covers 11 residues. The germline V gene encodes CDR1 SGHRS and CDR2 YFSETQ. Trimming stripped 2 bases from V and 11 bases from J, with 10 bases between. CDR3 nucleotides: TGCGCCAGCAGCTTCCAAGGGGGGCAGTACTTC. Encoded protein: CASSFQGGQYF.

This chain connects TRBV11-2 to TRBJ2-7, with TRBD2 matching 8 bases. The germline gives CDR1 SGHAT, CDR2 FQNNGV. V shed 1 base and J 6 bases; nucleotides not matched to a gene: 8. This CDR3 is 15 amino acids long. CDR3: CASSLGSAGAGEQYF. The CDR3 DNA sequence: TGTGCCAGCAGCTTAGGGTCAGCGGGAGCCGGCGAGCAGTACTTC.

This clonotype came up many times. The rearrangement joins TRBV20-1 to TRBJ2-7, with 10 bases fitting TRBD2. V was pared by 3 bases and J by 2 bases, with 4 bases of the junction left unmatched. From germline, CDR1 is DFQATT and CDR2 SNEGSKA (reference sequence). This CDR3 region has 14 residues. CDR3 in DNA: TGCAGTGCTAGTGGGACTAGCGTAACCTACGAGCAGTACTTC. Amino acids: CSASGTSVTYEQYF.

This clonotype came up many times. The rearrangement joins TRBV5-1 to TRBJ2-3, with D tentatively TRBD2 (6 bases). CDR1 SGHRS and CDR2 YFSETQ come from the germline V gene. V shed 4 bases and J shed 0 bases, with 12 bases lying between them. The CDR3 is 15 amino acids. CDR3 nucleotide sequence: TGCGCCAGCAGCCAGACCGGGACTAGCACAGATACGCAGTATTTT. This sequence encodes CASSQTGTSTDTQYF.

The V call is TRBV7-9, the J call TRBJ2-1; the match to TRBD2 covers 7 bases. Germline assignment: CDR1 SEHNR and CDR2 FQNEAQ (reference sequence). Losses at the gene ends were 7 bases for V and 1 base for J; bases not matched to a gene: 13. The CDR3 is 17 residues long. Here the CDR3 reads CASTPVGASGSYNEQFF. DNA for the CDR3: TGTGCCAGCACCCCCGTCGGGGCTAGCGGATCCTACAATGAGCAGTTCTTC.

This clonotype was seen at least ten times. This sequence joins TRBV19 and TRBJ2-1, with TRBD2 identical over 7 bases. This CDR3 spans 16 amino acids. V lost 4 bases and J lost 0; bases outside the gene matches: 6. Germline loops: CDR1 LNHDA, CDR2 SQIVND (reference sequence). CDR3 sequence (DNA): TGTGCCAGTAGTAGGGGGGGAAGAAGCTCCTACAATGAGCAGTTCTTC. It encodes CASSRGGRSSYNEQFF.

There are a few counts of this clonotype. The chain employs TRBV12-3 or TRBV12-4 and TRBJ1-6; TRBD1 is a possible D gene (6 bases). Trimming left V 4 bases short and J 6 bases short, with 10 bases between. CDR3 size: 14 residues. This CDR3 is CASSWDTFNSPLHF. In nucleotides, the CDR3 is TGTGCCAGCAGTTGGGACACCTTTAATTCACCCCTCCACTTT.

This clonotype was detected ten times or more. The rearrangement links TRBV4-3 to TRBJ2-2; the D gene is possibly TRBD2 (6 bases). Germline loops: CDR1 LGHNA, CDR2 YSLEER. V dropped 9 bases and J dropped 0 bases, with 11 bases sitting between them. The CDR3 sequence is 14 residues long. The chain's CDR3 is CASVSGTNTGELFF. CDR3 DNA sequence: TGCGCCAGTGTTAGCGGAACGAACACCGGGGAGCTGTTTTTT.